A selection of T cell receptor beta chains follows, all from one sample in a study of blood T cells in healthy people across ages. Each CDR3 protein is one row after TCRdb ran MiXCR on the 5' RACE reads. Counted here are some 760,000 distinct CDR3 sequences, about 25% occurring once; the ten biggest clones make up under 10%. These sequences were also reported in another study, on T cells of mothers and their children.

Sequencing was carried out using blood. The receptor source for this set is a boy between 10 and 17 years old in good health. Each CDR3 is given with its conserved first and last residue. Each record gives: clone size, CDR3 length, J gene, V gene, D gene, CDR3 DNA, CDR3 protein. The D gene is left open where the match is weak. Clone size appears in some rows only: once, few, many, or a class for an expanded clone.

>NA|15|TRBJ2-1|TRBV6-1|NA
TGTGCCAGCAGTGAAAACAGTGGGCCCGCTGCTATACAGTTCTTC
CASSENSGPAAIQFF
>NA|17|TRBJ2-2|TRBV4-1|NA
TGCGCCAGCAGCCAGATCCCAAAGACCTGGAACACCGGGGAGCTGTTTTTT
CASSQIPKTWNTGELFF
>few|12|TRBJ2-7|TRBV2|NA
TGTGCCAGCGAAGGCGATCTCTACGAGCAGTACTTC
CASEGDLYEQYF
>few|14|TRBJ2-1|TRBV29-1|NA
TGCAGCGTTGAGGGTGATAGCTCCTACAATGAGCAGTTCTTC
CSVEGDSSYNEQFF
>NA|14|TRBJ2-7|TRBV12-3/TRBV12-4|TRBD2
TGTGCCAGCAGCCCGGGACTAGAGTCCCACGAGCAGTACTTC
CASSPGLESHEQYF
>NA|14|TRBJ2-1|TRBV6-5|TRBD2
TGTGCCAGCAGTTCGGGACTAGCGACGTCGGCGCAGTTCTTC
CASSSGLATSAQFF
>NA|17|TRBJ2-1|TRBV20-1|TRBD2
TGCAGTGCTAGAGATCCCAGCGGGGGAGCGGGATGGAATGAGCAGTTCTTC
CSARDPSGGAGWNEQFF
>NA|15|TRBJ1-2|TRBV28|NA
TGTGCCAGCAGTTTACCCCACAGGTGGGGCTATGGCTACACCTTC
CASSLPHRWGYGYTF
>NA|15|TRBJ2-7|TRBV3-1|TRBD2
TGTGCCAGCAGCCAAGATCCCCTACTAGCGGGGGAGCAGTACTTC
CASSQDPLLAGEQYF
>NA|13|TRBJ2-7|TRBV7-6|NA
TGTGCCAGCAGCCTCGATCCAGGGGTCGAGCAGTACTTC
CASSLDPGVEQYF
>NA|14|TRBJ1-3|TRBV7-3|NA
TGTGCCAGCAGCGAGGAGGGTTCTGGAAACACCATATATTTT
CASSEEGSGNTIYF
>once|14|TRBJ2-7|TRBV20-1|TRBD2
TGCAGTGCTAGATGGCCTAGCGGGAGCAACGAGCAGTACTTC
CSARWPSGSNEQYF
>few|16|TRBJ2-5|TRBV29-1|NA
TGCAGCGTTGAGGGCGGGGATGTTATTAAGCAAGAGACCCAGTACTTC
CSVEGGDVIKQETQYF
>NA|16|TRBJ2-7|TRBV6-2/TRBV6-3|TRBD2
TGTGCCAGCAGAAGTGGGAGACTAGCGGGAGAAGGCGAGCAGTACTTC
CASRSGRLAGEGEQYF
>few|16|TRBJ2-1|TRBV7-7|TRBD2
TGTGCTAGCAGCTTAGAGGGCGGGAGTCCCCACAATGAGCAGTTCTTC
CASSLEGGSPHNEQFF
>few|13|TRBJ1-6|TRBV5-1|NA
TGCGCCAGCAGCTTGTACGGGAATTCACCCCTCCACTTT
CASSLYGNSPLHF
>few|15|TRBJ2-3|TRBV29-1|NA
TGCAGCGTTGAATACGGGAGAAGGCCCGCAGATACGCAGTATTTT
CSVEYGRRPADTQYF
>few|11|TRBJ1-1|TRBV19|NA
TGTGCCAGTATGGGGGTAACTGAAGCTTTCTTT
CASMGVTEAFF
>many|10|TRBJ2-5|TRBV28|NA
TGTGCCAGCGAGAAGGAGACCCAGTACTTC
CASEKETQYF
>many|11|TRBJ2-3|TRBV5-1|NA
TGCGCCAGCAGCTTGCAGGATACGCAGTATTTT
CASSLQDTQYF
>once|13|TRBJ1-1|TRBV29-1|NA
TGCAGCGTTGAAGAGTTCGATACCCGAGAAGCTTTCTTT
CSVEEFDTREAFF
>few|15|TRBJ1-4|TRBV4-3|NA
TGCGCCAGCAGCCAAGGTCGCAGGGATTTTGAAAAACTGTTTTTT
CASSQGRRDFEKLFF
>NA|15|TRBJ2-2|TRBV6-2/TRBV6-3|NA
TGTGCCAGCAGTTACTTTGGACCAAACACCGGGGAGCTGTTTTTT
CASSYFGPNTGELFF
>NA|15|TRBJ2-1|TRBV28|NA
TGTGCCAGCAGTTGGCGGGACATAACCTACAATGAGCAGTTCTTC
CASSWRDITYNEQFF
>few|12|TRBJ1-5|TRBV5-1|NA
TGCGCCAGCAGCTTGGTGGGGGGGCCCCAGCATTTT
CASSLVGGPQHF
>NA|15|TRBJ2-6|TRBV12-3/TRBV12-4|NA
TGTGCCAACAGTGGGGACTTCTCTGGGGCCAACGTCCTGACTTTC
CANSGDFSGANVLTF
>NA|14|TRBJ2-7|TRBV20-1|TRBD1
TGCAGTGCTAGGGACAGGGAGTTCGGTTACGAGCAGTACTTC
CSARDREFGYEQYF
>few|14|TRBJ2-7|TRBV27|NA
TGTGCCAGCGGAAGCCTGACAGGGGAGGGCGAGCAGTACTTC
CASGSLTGEGEQYF
>few|15|TRBJ1-2|TRBV5-1|NA
TGCGCCAGCAGCTTGGGGCATCAGGGGTACTATGGCTACACCTTC
CASSLGHQGYYGYTF
>NA|16|TRBJ2-1|TRBV4-1|NA
TGCGCCAGCAGCTACGTAGCGAAGAGCTCCTACAATGAGCAGTTCTTC
CASSYVAKSSYNEQFF
>few|15|TRBJ2-7|TRBV4-2|TRBD1
TGTGCCAGCAGCCACGGGGACAGGGTTCCCTACGAGCAGTACTTC
CASSHGDRVPYEQYF
>NA|12|TRBJ1-2|TRBV5-6|NA
TGTGCCAGCACCCGGTGGTCCTATGGCTACACCTTC
CASTRWSYGYTF
>NA|15|TRBJ2-7|TRBV29-1|TRBD1
TGCAGCGTTGAAGACGCACGGGACAGGGCCTACGAGCAGTACTTC
CSVEDARDRAYEQYF
>few|15|TRBJ1-3|TRBV7-6|NA
TGTGCCAGCAGCCATGGACGGATCTCTGGAAACACCATATATTTT
CASSHGRISGNTIYF
>NA|15|TRBJ2-7|TRBV13|NA
TGTGCCAGCAGCGGACAGCGACGGGGGGACTACGAGCAGTACTTC
CASSGQRRGDYEQYF
>few|12|TRBJ2-5|TRBV9|NA
TGTGCCAGCAGAGGGAACTCAGAGACCCAGTACTTC
CASRGNSETQYF
>NA|13|TRBJ1-5|TRBV9|NA
TGTGCCAGCAGCGTAAGTTGGACTCAGCCCCAGCATTTT
CASSVSWTQPQHF
>NA|15|TRBJ2-6|TRBV5-6|NA
TGTGCCAGCAGCTTTGACAACTCTGGGGCCAACGTCCTGACTTTC
CASSFDNSGANVLTF
>NA|14|TRBJ1-1|TRBV11-1|NA
TGTGCCAGCAGCTTTCGTTCGGTGAGCACTGAAGCTTTCTTT
CASSFRSVSTEAFF
>NA|14|TRBJ2-3|TRBV4-2|NA
TGTGCCAGCAGTAACGGCGAGGTCACAGATACGCAGTATTTT
CASSNGEVTDTQYF
>few|14|TRBJ2-7|TRBV7-2|NA
TGTGCCAGCAGCTTCCTGGGGCCCTCCTACGAGCAGTACTTC
CASSFLGPSYEQYF
>NA|16|TRBJ2-1|TRBV27|NA
TGTGCCAGCAGGCCTATGGCAGGGGTTGGTCAATTGCCGCAGTTCTTC
CASRPMAGVGQLPQFF
>NA|13|TRBJ2-1|TRBV29-1|NA
TGCAGCGTTGAGGCGCGGGACCACAATGAGCAGTTCTTC
CSVEARDHNEQFF
>few|11|TRBJ2-5|TRBV20-1|NA
TGCAGTGCGGGGGCTGCTGGGACCCAGTACTTC
CSAGAAGTQYF
>NA|15|TRBJ2-3|TRBV7-2|TRBD2
TGTGCCAGCAGCTGGACTAGCGGGAGCGCAGATACGCAGTATTTT
CASSWTSGSADTQYF
>few|14|TRBJ2-7|TRBV7-2|NA
TGTGCCAGCAGCTTAGGAGCGTACGCCTACGAGCAGTACTTC
CASSLGAYAYEQYF
>NA|15|TRBJ2-7|TRBV9|NA
TGTGCCAGCAGCTCAGGTGGGGGTCGCTCCTACGAGCAGTACTTC
CASSSGGGRSYEQYF
>NA|17|TRBJ2-3|TRBV4-2|NA
TGTGCCAGCAGCCCCTCCCCCGCGGGGGCGGATAGAGATACGCAGTATTTT
CASSPSPAGADRDTQYF
>few|12|TRBJ2-7|TRBV20-1|NA
TGCAGCGCTATTCGGTCGGGGGACGAGCAGTACTTC
CSAIRSGDEQYF
>few|16|TRBJ2-2|TRBV14|NA
TGTGCCAGCAGCCCCAGGTTCGCGGGAAACACCGGGGAGCTGTTTTTT
CASSPRFAGNTGELFF
>NA|14|TRBJ2-3|TRBV29-1|TRBD1
TGCAGCGTTCGGGACAGGCAGGTGGCAGATACGCAGTATTTT
CSVRDRQVADTQYF
>NA|11|TRBJ1-2|TRBV29-1|NA
TGCAGCGCTGTGGGAGGGGATGGCTACACCTTC
CSAVGGDGYTF
>NA|15|TRBJ1-4|TRBV12-3/TRBV12-4|NA
TGTGCCAGCAGCGAAGTTGGACGGATTAATGAAAAACTGTTTTTT
CASSEVGRINEKLFF
>NA|14|TRBJ2-7|TRBV28|NA
TGTGCCAGCAGCGCTAGGGCTTACTCCTACGAGCAGTACTTC
CASSARAYSYEQYF
>NA|14|TRBJ2-3|TRBV2|NA
TGTGCCAGCAAGGTAGATGGGGCAGCAGATACGCAGTATTTT
CASKVDGAADTQYF